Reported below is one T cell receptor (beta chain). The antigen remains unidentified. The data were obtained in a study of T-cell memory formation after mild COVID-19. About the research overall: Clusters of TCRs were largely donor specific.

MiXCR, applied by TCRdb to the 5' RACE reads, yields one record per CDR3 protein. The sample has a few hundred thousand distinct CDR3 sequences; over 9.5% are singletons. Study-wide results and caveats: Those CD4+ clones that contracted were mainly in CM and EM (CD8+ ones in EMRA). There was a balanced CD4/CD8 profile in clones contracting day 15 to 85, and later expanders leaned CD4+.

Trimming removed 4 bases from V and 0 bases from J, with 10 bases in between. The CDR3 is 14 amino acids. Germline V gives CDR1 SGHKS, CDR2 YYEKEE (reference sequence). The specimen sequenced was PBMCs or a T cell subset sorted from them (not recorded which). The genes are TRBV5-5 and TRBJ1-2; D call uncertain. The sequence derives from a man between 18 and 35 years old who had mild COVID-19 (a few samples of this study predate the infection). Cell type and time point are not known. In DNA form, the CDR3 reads TGTGCCAGCAGCCAACAGCTAGCTAACTATGGCTACACCTTC. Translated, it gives CASSQQLANYGYTF.